The present entry profiles one T cell receptor beta chain with its context. Its antigen remains unknown. The sample comes from a study of PD-L1 blockade in urothelial cancer. Study summary: In terms of prior chemotherapy, patients had received 0 to 3 regimens. Typically, measured as a median, blood samples had about 140,000 T cells.

Study-wide results and caveats: Pretreatment TCR clonality in blood, when below the median, was predictive of better survival.

TCRdb's table, derived via immunoSEQ multiplex PCR, lists solely in-frame clones and lacks some. Counted here are 30,000 to 40,000 clones, 75% to 95% occurring once; the ten biggest clones make up more than 6.5%. The receptor was derived from a man between 70 and 80 years old with urothelial cancer. The specimen comprised PBMCs, sampled around atezolizumab (anti-PD-L1) treatment.

CDR3 bases: TGCGCCAGCAGCTTGGTACAGGGACGCAATGAGCAGTTCTTC. Protein sequence: CASSLVQGRNEQFF. The rearrangement joins TRBV5-1 to TRBJ2-1, with D possibly TRBD1 on 6 matching bases. This CDR3 contains 14 residues. Trimming took 0 bases from V and 6 from J, leaving 10 bases between them. Germline V gene data show CDR1 as SGHRS and CDR2 as YFSETQ. Supplemented by reference TRBV5-1 and TRBJ2-1, the full variable domain reads KAGVTQTPRYLIKTRGQQVTLSCSPISGHRSVSWYQQTPGQGLQFLFEYFSETQRNKGNFPGRFSGRQFSNSRSEMNVSTLELGDSALYLCASSLVQGRNEQFFGPGTRLTVL.